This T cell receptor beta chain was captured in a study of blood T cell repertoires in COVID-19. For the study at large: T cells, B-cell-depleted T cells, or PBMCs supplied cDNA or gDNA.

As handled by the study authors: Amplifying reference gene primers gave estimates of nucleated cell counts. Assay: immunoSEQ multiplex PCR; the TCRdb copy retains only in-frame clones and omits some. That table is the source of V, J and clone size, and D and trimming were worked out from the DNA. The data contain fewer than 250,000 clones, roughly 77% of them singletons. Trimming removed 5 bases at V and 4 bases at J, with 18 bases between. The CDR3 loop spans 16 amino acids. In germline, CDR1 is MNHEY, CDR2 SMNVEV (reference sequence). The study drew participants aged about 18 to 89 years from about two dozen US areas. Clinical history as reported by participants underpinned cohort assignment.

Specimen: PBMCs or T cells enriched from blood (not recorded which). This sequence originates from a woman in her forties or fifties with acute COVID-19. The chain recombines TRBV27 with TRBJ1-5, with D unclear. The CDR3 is CASSPSLGRNNQPQHF. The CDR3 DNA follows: TGTGCCAGCAGTCCCTCATTGGGGAGGAATAATCAGCCCCAGCATTTT.